These T cell receptor beta chains were read from a single sample in a study of OX40 agonist ivuxolimab in advanced cancers. Measured with immunoSEQ multiplex PCR; TCRdb has only the in-frame clones, and not every one. This table holds 35,000 to 40,000 clones, 89% found once. Here the sequenced sample was CD4+ or CD8+ T cells sorted from blood, taken in a trial of the OX40 agonist ivuxolimab. The receptors here all came from an adult with an advanced solid tumor such as melanoma, head and neck, liver or kidney cancer. Both conserved end residues are part of each CDR3. Fields, in order: clone size, V gene, D gene, J gene, CDR3 DNA, CDR3 protein. A D gene is named only where the DNA matches it firmly. The size entry is marked missing in some rows and otherwise reads once, few, many or a size class.

abundance: -
v_gene: TRBV20-1
d_gene: -
j_gene: TRBJ2-5
CDR3nt: TGCAGTGCTAGGATGGGAGGGACCCAGTACTTC
CDR3aa: CSARMGGTQYF

abundance: once
v_gene: TRBV6-5
d_gene: TRBD1
j_gene: TRBJ2-3
CDR3nt: TGTGCCAGCAGTTATCGCGGGACAGGGAATAGTGATACGCAGTATTTT
CDR3aa: CASSYRGTGNSDTQYF

abundance: -
v_gene: TRBV6-1
d_gene: -
j_gene: TRBJ2-3
CDR3nt: TGTGCCAGCAGATCCTCACTCTCAGGGACCGATACGCAGTATTTT
CDR3aa: CASRSSLSGTDTQYF

abundance: -
v_gene: TRBV11-2
d_gene: TRBD2
j_gene: TRBJ2-1
CDR3nt: TGTGCCAGCAGCACCCGAGCGGGGTCCTCCTACAATGAGCAGTTCTTC
CDR3aa: CASSTRAGSSYNEQFF

abundance: -
v_gene: TRBV7-7
d_gene: -
j_gene: TRBJ1-1
CDR3nt: TGTGCCAGCAGCCCCGAGGGGGTTAAGGAAGCTTTCTTT
CDR3aa: CASSPEGVKEAFF

abundance: -
v_gene: TRBV4-1
d_gene: -
j_gene: TRBJ1-1
CDR3nt: TGCGCCAGCAGCCACCCCGGGTCCGAAGCTTTCTTT
CDR3aa: CASSHPGSEAFF

abundance: once
v_gene: TRBV18
d_gene: -
j_gene: TRBJ2-1
CDR3nt: TGTGCCAGCTCACCAGGGGTGTCCTACAATGAGCAGTTCTTC
CDR3aa: CASSPGVSYNEQFF

abundance: few
v_gene: TRBV7-2
d_gene: TRBD2
j_gene: TRBJ2-3
CDR3nt: TGTGCCAGCAGCTTAGATATCTGGCGGGGGGGCGAAGATACGCAGTATTTT
CDR3aa: CASSLDIWRGGEDTQYF

abundance: -
v_gene: TRBV21-1
d_gene: -
j_gene: TRBJ2-7
CDR3nt: TGTGCCAGCCTTCCCTACGAGCAGTACTTC
CDR3aa: CASLPYEQYF

abundance: -
v_gene: TRBV4-3
d_gene: TRBD2
j_gene: TRBJ2-7
CDR3nt: TGCGCCAGCAGCCAAAAGACGGGAGGGTCCTCCGAGCAGTACTTC
CDR3aa: CASSQKTGGSSEQYF

abundance: -
v_gene: TRBV25-1
d_gene: -
j_gene: TRBJ2-2
CDR3nt: TGTGCCACAGACGAGAGCGGGGAGCTGTTTTTT
CDR3aa: CATDESGELFF

abundance: -
v_gene: TRBV18
d_gene: -
j_gene: TRBJ2-1
CDR3nt: TGTGCCAGCTCACCACCGAGACTAACACTGGGCAATGAGCAGTTCTTC
CDR3aa: CASSPPRLTLGNEQFF

abundance: -
v_gene: TRBV2
d_gene: -
j_gene: TRBJ1-5
CDR3nt: TGTGCCAGCATCGATGGACAGTCTGGGTCGCCCCAGCATTTT
CDR3aa: CASIDGQSGSPQHF

abundance: -
v_gene: TRBV29-1
d_gene: -
j_gene: TRBJ1-2
CDR3nt: TGCAGCGGGTTCAAAGACGGCTACACCTTC
CDR3aa: CSGFKDGYTF

abundance: medium-sized
v_gene: TRBV28
d_gene: -
j_gene: TRBJ2-5
CDR3nt: TGTGCCAGCGCCCCCGGGCTGGGGGCGCGAGAGACCCAGTACTTC
CDR3aa: CASAPGLGARETQYF

abundance: -
v_gene: TRBV7-8
d_gene: -
j_gene: TRBJ2-7
CDR3nt: TGTGCCAGCAGCTTATATTGGGGGGGTTCTGATCGGGACAGCTACGAGCAGTACTTC
CDR3aa: CASSLYWGGSDRDSYEQYF

abundance: -
v_gene: TRBV7-2
d_gene: TRBD2
j_gene: TRBJ2-1
CDR3nt: TGTGCCAGCAGCCTCCCTGGACAACTAGCGGACAATGAGCAGTTCTTC
CDR3aa: CASSLPGQLADNEQFF

abundance: -
v_gene: TRBV11-2
d_gene: TRBD1
j_gene: TRBJ2-1
CDR3nt: TGTGCCAGCAGCTTAGATCTTTATCTGGGAAAGGGACAGTCCTACAATGAGCAGTTCTTC
CDR3aa: CASSLDLYLGKGQSYNEQFF

abundance: -
v_gene: TRBV28
d_gene: TRBD1
j_gene: TRBJ2-1
CDR3nt: TGTGCCAGCAGCTTCCCGGGACAGGGAACCCAGACCTACAATGAGCAGTTCTTC
CDR3aa: CASSFPGQGTQTYNEQFF

abundance: -
v_gene: TRBV19
d_gene: -
j_gene: TRBJ1-3
CDR3nt: TGTGCCAGTAACCCTCGGGCGGGTCTCATCTTTGGAAACACCATATATTTT
CDR3aa: CASNPRAGLIFGNTIYF

abundance: -
v_gene: TRBV30
d_gene: TRBD2
j_gene: TRBJ2-5
CDR3nt: TGTGCCTGGTTCGAAGCGGGGGCCGGAGAGACCCAGTACTTC
CDR3aa: CAWFEAGAGETQYF

abundance: -
v_gene: TRBV5-1
d_gene: -
j_gene: TRBJ2-1
CDR3nt: TGCGCCAGCAGCTTGGTTCCAGGGGCAAATGAGCAGTTCTTC
CDR3aa: CASSLVPGANEQFF

abundance: -
v_gene: TRBV9
d_gene: -
j_gene: TRBJ1-4
CDR3nt: TGTGCCAGCAGCGGTTCAGGGTCGGGGGACGAAAAACTGTTTTTT
CDR3aa: CASSGSGSGDEKLFF

abundance: -
v_gene: TRBV10-1
d_gene: -
j_gene: TRBJ2-7
CDR3nt: TGCGCCAGCAGTGAGTCGATTGGGGCGGAAGAATCCTACGAGCAGTACTTC
CDR3aa: CASSESIGAEESYEQYF

abundance: -
v_gene: TRBV5-6
d_gene: -
j_gene: TRBJ1-4
CDR3nt: TGTGCCAGCAGCTTGGTGCCGGCAACTAATGAAAAACTGTTTTTT
CDR3aa: CASSLVPATNEKLFF

abundance: -
v_gene: TRBV27
d_gene: TRBD1
j_gene: TRBJ2-7
CDR3nt: TGTGCCAGCAGTTTATCCGGAGGACAGGGCCCCTACGAGCAGTACTTC
CDR3aa: CASSLSGGQGPYEQYF

abundance: -
v_gene: TRBV28
d_gene: -
j_gene: TRBJ2-2
CDR3nt: TGTGCCAGCGAAGGCGGGTACACCGGGGAGCTGTTTTTT
CDR3aa: CASEGGYTGELFF

abundance: -
v_gene: TRBV7-9
d_gene: -
j_gene: TRBJ1-3
CDR3nt: TGTGCCAGCAGCTCTTCACACGGGGGGGCGATCTTCGGAAACACCATATATTTT
CDR3aa: CASSSSHGGAIFGNTIYF

abundance: once
v_gene: TRBV9
d_gene: TRBD2
j_gene: TRBJ2-5
CDR3nt: TGTGCCAGCAGCGTAGAGGAGGGAGGGCAAGAGACCCAGTACTTC
CDR3aa: CASSVEEGGQETQYF

abundance: -
v_gene: TRBV9
d_gene: TRBD1
j_gene: TRBJ2-1
CDR3nt: TGTGCCAGCAGCGCGACAGGGGGTGAGCAGTTCTTC
CDR3aa: CASSATGGEQFF

abundance: once
v_gene: TRBV19
d_gene: TRBD1
j_gene: TRBJ2-7
CDR3nt: TGTGCCAGTAGTTACGTAACAGGGGCCTCCTACGAGCAGTACTTC
CDR3aa: CASSYVTGASYEQYF

abundance: -
v_gene: TRBV27
d_gene: -
j_gene: TRBJ2-1
CDR3nt: TGTGCCAGCAGTCCATTGGACCCCTCAGAGCAGTTCTTC
CDR3aa: CASSPLDPSEQFF

abundance: once
v_gene: TRBV11-2
d_gene: -
j_gene: TRBJ2-3
CDR3nt: TGTGCCAGCAGCTTACGATCGGAGGGAACCACAGATACGCAGTATTTT
CDR3aa: CASSLRSEGTTDTQYF

abundance: -
v_gene: TRBV4-3
d_gene: -
j_gene: TRBJ1-6
CDR3nt: TGCGCCAGCAGCCAAGATGGCATATCCTTATGGTCACCCCTCCACTTT
CDR3aa: CASSQDGISLWSPLHF

abundance: -
v_gene: TRBV11-1
d_gene: -
j_gene: TRBJ2-5
CDR3nt: TGTGCCAGCAGTTCCCAGACAGAGACCCAGTACTTC
CDR3aa: CASSSQTETQYF

abundance: -
v_gene: TRBV4-3
d_gene: -
j_gene: TRBJ2-1
CDR3nt: TGCGCCAGCAGCCAAGAGTTTCCTGATGAGCAGTTCTTC
CDR3aa: CASSQEFPDEQFF

abundance: -
v_gene: TRBV19
d_gene: TRBD1
j_gene: TRBJ2-2
CDR3nt: TGTGCCAGTAGTATGGGACAGGGTTACACCGGGGAGCTGTTTTTT
CDR3aa: CASSMGQGYTGELFF